These 24 T cell receptor beta chains share one sample of origin, sequenced in a study of Graves' ophthalmopathy and Graves' hyperthyroidism. TCR beta CDR3 amplification used RNA transcripts. RT-PCR in the first round used HTBI primers; a second-round multiplex PCR followed. TCRdb re-analysed the multiplex PCR reads in MiXCR, keeping a single row per CDR3 protein. This table holds roughly 700,000 distinct CDR3 sequences, 35% to 50% found once. The sequenced sample was peripheral blood. These TCRs come from an adult man with Graves' ophthalmopathy.

This clonotype turned up a few times. The genes are TRBV7-9 and TRBJ1-1; D uncertain. Trimming left V 1 base short and J 6 bases short, with 12 bases between. This CDR3 region has 14 residues. CDR1 is SEHNR and CDR2 is FQNEAQ in the germline V gene (reference sequence). In nucleotides, the CDR3 is TGTGCCAGCAGCTTAGTGGCATCGCGCGCTGAAGCTTTCTTT. This codes for CASSLVASRAEAFF. Filled out from reference TRBV7-9 and TRBJ1-1, the complete variable domain reads DTGVSQNPRHKITKRGQNVTFRCDPISEHNRLYWYRQTLGQGPEFLTYFQNEAQLEKSRLLSDRFSAERPKGSFSTLEIQRTEQGDSAMYLCASSLVASRAEAFFGQGTRLTVV.

The genes are TRBV19 and TRBJ2-2; D possibly corresponds to TRBD2 (5 bases). The CDR3 runs to 16 residues. Germline V gives CDR1 LNHDA, CDR2 SQIVND (reference sequence). Trimming took off 3 bases at V and 4 bases at J, with 15 bases between the two ends. CDR3 sequence (DNA): TGTGCCAGTAGTATGGTAATCGGGGTTTCCACCGGGGAGCTGTTTTTT. It is translated as CASSMVIGVSTGELFF.

V gene TRBV7-2 combines with J gene TRBJ2-7; 10 bases are shared with TRBD2. This CDR3 comprises 16 residues. After removal of 2 bases from V and 1 base from J, the junction contained 5 bases not matched to a gene. Germline V gene sequence: CDR1 SGHTA, CDR2 FQGNSA. In nucleotides, the CDR3 is TGTGCCAGCAGCTTACTAGCGGGAGTATCGTCCTACGAGCAGTACTTC. Protein: CASSLLAGVSSYEQYF.

This clonotype was counted many times. The chain combines TRBV7-9 with TRBJ1-1; the D is unclear. CDR1 SEHNR and CDR2 FQNEAQ come from the germline V gene (reference sequence). V lost 5 bases and J 5 bases, leaving 12 bases between the germline ends. CDR3 size: 13 residues. The CDR3 DNA reads TGTGCCAGCAGCCGCGCCGCCAGGACTGAAGCTTTCTTT. Residues: CASSRAARTEAFF.

This clonotype was detected only a few times. The chain links TRBV7-9 to TRBJ2-7, with TRBD2 matching 10 bases. V lost 2 bases, J lost 0 bases, and 1 base stayed unmatched. Germline-derived CDR1 and CDR2 are SEHNR and FQNEAQ (reference sequence). The CDR3 is 15 amino acids. DNA for the CDR3: TGTGCCAGCAGCTTAAGCGGGAGGGCCTCCTACGAGCAGTACTTC. This translates into CASSLSGRASYEQYF.

The genes are TRBV2 and TRBJ2-5; possible D gene TRBD2, 5 bases. The V end was cut by 10 bases, the J end by 1 base, with 16 bases between. The CDR3 spans 14 residues. CDR1 SNHLY and CDR2 FYNNEI come from the germline V gene. This CDR3 reads CATKGSTVQETQYF. CDR3 DNA: TGTGCCACCAAAGGGAGCACGGTCCAAGAGACCCAGTACTTC. The variable domain in full, with the rest retrieved from reference TRBV2 and TRBJ2-5, is EPEVTQTPSHQVTQMGQEVILRCVPISNHLYFYWYRQILGQKVEFLVSFYNNEISEKSEIFDDQFSVERPDGSNFTLKIRSTKLEDSAMYFCATKGSTVQETQYFGPGTRLLVL.

J is TRBJ1-3 and V is TRBV20-1; no reliable D call. Looked up from germline, CDR1 is DFQATT and CDR2 is SNEGSKA (reference sequence). V was pared by 5 bases and J by 0 bases, with 5 bases between. The CDR3 is 12 residues long. The CDR3 here is CSAGDSGNTIYF. CDR3 sequence (DNA): TGCAGTGCTGGGGACTCTGGAAACACCATATATTTT.

The sample holds many counts of this clonotype. This chain connects TRBV7-9 to TRBJ2-2; D is unresolved. V lost 8 bases, J lost 0 bases, and 7 bases lay in between. The CDR3 totals 13 residues. Germline lookup yields CDR1 SEHNR and CDR2 FQNEAQ (reference sequence). The CDR3 here is CASLGTNTGELFF. DNA for the CDR3: TGTGCCAGCCTCGGTACGAACACCGGGGAGCTGTTTTTT.

The chain links TRBV9 to TRBJ2-3; no reliable D call. The germline V and J ends were trimmed by 4 bases and 7 bases, with 10 bases remaining between them. This CDR3 comprises 12 residues. Germline assignment: CDR1 SGDLS and CDR2 YYNGEE. The CDR3: CASSTGAYTQYF. Here the CDR3 DNA reads TGTGCCAGCAGCACCGGTGCGTATACGCAGTATTTT. Together with reference TRBV9 and TRBJ2-3, the CDR3 gives the full variable domain: DSGVTQTPKHLITATGQRVTLRCSPRSGDLSVYWYQQSLDQGLQFLIQYYNGEERAKGNILERFSAQQFPDLHSELNLSSLELGDSALYFCASSTGAYTQYFGPGTRLTVL.

The rearrangement links TRBV18 to TRBJ1-2; 7 bases fit TRBD1. Germline trimming cut 8 bases from V and 0 bases from J; bases unmatched to any gene: 6. CDR1 is KGHSH and CDR2 is LQKENI in the germline V gene. The CDR3 consists of 14 residues. CDR3 residues: CASTGQDTNYGYTF. CDR3 bases: TGTGCCAGCACTGGACAGGATACTAACTATGGCTACACCTTC.

This clonotype appeared a few times. The germline gene is not matched at one end of the junction; a read error may be the cause. The chain links TRBV11-1 to TRBJ2-5; D gene unclear. Germline V CDR1 and CDR2: SGHAT, FQDESV (reference sequence). The CDR3 totals 12 residues. The DNA of the CDR3 is TGTGTCAGCAGCTTAGAAGGGGAGACCCAGTACTTC. This codes for CVSSLEGETQYF.

This clonotype appeared many times. V gene TRBV19 combines with J gene TRBJ2-5, with TRBD2 matching 10 bases. The CDR3 runs to 14 residues. Germline-derived CDR1 and CDR2 are LNHDA and SQIVND (reference sequence). With 4 bases clipped from V and 5 bases from J, the junction kept 4 bases outside the gene matches. CDR3 loop: CASSRGLALETQYF. The CDR3 DNA sequence: TGTGCCAGTAGTAGGGGACTAGCGTTGGAGACCCAGTACTTC.

The rearrangement joins TRBV11-2 to TRBJ2-1; the D gene is possibly TRBD1 (5 bases). Germline CDR1 and CDR2: SGHAT and FQNNGV. V was cut by 2 bases and J by 8 bases, with 7 bases left in between. This CDR3 has 12 amino acids. CDR3 sequence: CASSLTGHEQFF. CDR3 in DNA: TGTGCCAGCAGCTTAACAGGTCATGAGCAGTTCTTC. Full variable domain (missing parts from reference TRBV11-2 and TRBJ2-1): EAGVAQSPRYKIIEKRQSVAFWCNPISGHATLYWYQQILGQGPKLLIQFQNNGVVDDSQLPKDRFSAERLKGVDSTLKIQPAKLEDSAVYLCASSLTGHEQFFGPGTRLTVL.

This clonotype was picked up a small number of times. The chain carries TRBV20-1 and TRBJ1-6; 9 nucleotides match TRBD1. Trimming removed 3 bases from V and 0 bases from J; junction bases left unmatched: 6. CDR3 length: 17 residues. CDR1 DFQATT and CDR2 SNEGSKA come from the germline V gene (reference sequence). The CDR3 DNA follows: TGCAGTGCTAGGCCGGGACAGGGCAGCTCCTATAATTCACCCCTCCACTTT. Its protein is CSARPGQGSSYNSPLHF.

J is TRBJ2-7 and V is TRBV29-1; TRBD2 matches at 7 bases. The last part of the DNA fits TRBJ2-1 better; the J call may be wrong. Germline assignment: CDR1 SQVTM and CDR2 ANQGSEA. The CDR3 sequence is 12 residues long. The CDR3 DNA sequence: TGCAGCGTCACCCCTAGCGGATATGAGCAGTTCTTC. Protein product: CSVTPSGYEQFF.

This clonotype was found many times. This sequence joins TRBV14 and TRBJ2-2; 7 bases agree with TRBD2. The length of the CDR3 is 15 residues. In germline, CDR1 is SGHDN, CDR2 FVKESK. Trimming at V came to 3 bases and at J to 4 bases, leaving 5 bases not matched to a gene. This CDR3 reads CASSHLTSSTGELFF. The DNA of the CDR3 is TGTGCCAGCAGCCACCTGACTAGCTCCACCGGGGAGCTGTTTTTT.

V and J are TRBV12-3 or TRBV12-4 and TRBJ2-7; D gene unclear. This CDR3 is built from 13 residues. The V end was cut by 6 bases, the J end by 6 bases, with 15 bases between. This chain's CDR3 is CASSPSYGGEQYF. Written as DNA, the CDR3 is TGTGCCAGCAGCCCTAGTTACGGTGGCGAGCAGTACTTC.

This clonotype has more than one count but fewer than ten. A much larger clone lies a single base off, so this may be a read error. CDR3 coding DNA: TGTGCCAGCAGCGTAGACCCAGGGGGCGATGTCTATGGCTACACCTTC. Its protein is CASSVDPGGDVYGYTF. The chain uses TRBV9 and TRBJ1-2; the match to TRBD1 covers 8 bases. Germline assignment: CDR1 SGDLS and CDR2 YYNGEE. V lost 0 bases to trimming and J lost 4 bases; unmatched junction nucleotides: 8. The CDR3 spans 16 residues.

The chain carries TRBV19 and TRBJ1-5; D is possibly TRBD1 (5 bases). The CDR3 totals 15 residues. Germline CDR1 and CDR2: LNHDA and SQIVND (reference sequence). V dropped 7 bases and J dropped 1 base, with 14 bases sitting between them. DNA for the CDR3: TGTGCCAGTACCCTCGAAGGACACAGCAATCAGCCCCAGCATTTT. Amino acid sequence: CASTLEGHSNQPQHF.

The rearrangement joins TRBV20-1 to TRBJ2-2; TRBD1 matches at 7 bases. The CDR3 length is 14 residues. V trimming: 2 bases; J trimming: 6 bases; junction bases outside the gene matches: 6. CDR1 is DFQATT and CDR2 is SNEGSKA in the germline V gene (reference sequence). The CDR3 spells CSARPSRGPGELFF. CDR3 coding DNA: TGCAGTGCTAGACCGTCTAGGGGGCCCGGGGAGCTGTTTTTT.

The chain recombines TRBV29-1 with TRBJ2-5; D might be TRBD1 (6 bases). The germline CDR1 and CDR2 sequences are SQVTM and ANQGSEA. Trimming shortened V by 4 bases and J by 5 bases, and 8 bases separated the two germline ends. The CDR3 loop spans 11 amino acids. The CDR3 DNA is TGCAGCGTTGGGCAGGGGGAGACCCAGTACTTC. Protein product: CSVGQGETQYF.

The sample holds many counts of this clonotype. The chain recombines TRBV7-9 with TRBJ2-7, with D unclear. There are 11 residues in the CDR3. Trimming left V 5 bases short and J 2 bases short, with 4 bases between. Germline V CDR1 and CDR2: SEHNR, FQNEAQ (reference sequence). Here the CDR3 DNA reads TGTGCCAGCAGCCAAGCCTACGAGCAGTACTTC. Its translation: CASSQAYEQYF.

V is TRBV6-2 or TRBV6-3 and J is TRBJ2-7, with 7 bases that match TRBD2. V was pared by 0 bases and J by 6 bases, with 8 bases of the junction left unmatched. Germline V gene lookup returns CDR1 MNHEY and CDR2 SVGEGT. The CDR3 runs to 15 residues. DNA of the CDR3: TGTGCCAGCAGTTACTCCGGAGGGTCGGGGGGCGAGCAGTACTTC. Translation: CASSYSGGSGGEQYF.

This clonotype has a count of ten or more. V gene TRBV15 combines with J gene TRBJ1-4; D gene uncertain. The CDR3 spans 14 residues. Germline V gives CDR1 LNHNV, CDR2 YYDKDF (reference sequence). Deletions cut 3 bases from V and 7 bases from J, with 12 bases between. The chain's CDR3 is CATSSMSKAEKLFF. CDR3 nucleotides: TGTGCCACCAGCAGTATGTCAAAGGCTGAAAAACTGTTTTTT.